Presented here are 13 T cell receptor beta chains from one specimen sequenced in a study of OX40 agonist ivuxolimab in advanced cancers. Generated by immunoSEQ multiplex PCR, the TCRdb table keeps only in-frame clones and is missing some. Here the sample spans approximately 70,000 clones, 75% to 90% being singletons. The sequencing here drew on CD4+ or CD8+ T cells sorted from blood, taken in a trial of the OX40 agonist ivuxolimab. These receptors all stem from an adult with an advanced solid tumor such as melanoma, head and neck, liver or kidney cancer.

The chain carries TRBV7-3 and TRBJ2-1, with no clear D. Germline V gene sequence: CDR1 SGHTA, CDR2 FQGTGA. There are 11 residues in the CDR3. The V end lost 2 bases, the J end lost 7 bases, and 3 bases lay between the germline ends. Here the CDR3 reads CASSLGNEQFF. CDR3 DNA: TGTGCCAGCAGCTTAGGGAATGAGCAGTTCTTC.

V usage is TRBV29-1 and J usage is TRBJ2-3, with D maybe TRBD1 (6 bases). Trimming took 6 bases from V and 4 from J, leaving 14 bases between them. The CDR3 has 13 residues. Germline lookup yields CDR1 SQVTM and CDR2 ANQGSEA. CDR3 residues: CSVSQGGPDTQYF. As DNA, the CDR3 is TGCAGCGTATCACAGGGCGGCCCAGATACGCAGTATTTT.

This chain uses TRBV7-2 with TRBJ2-3; 13 positions agree with TRBD2. The trim removed 4 bases at V and 5 bases at J, leaving 3 bases unmatched. The CDR3 extends over 15 amino acids. Germline values: CDR1 SGHTA, CDR2 FQGNSA. DNA for the CDR3: TGTGCCAGCAGCTCTCGACTAGCGGGAGGAGATACGCAGTATTTT. This gives the protein CASSSRLAGGDTQYF.

This chain connects TRBV6-5 to TRBJ1-2, with a possible D match to TRBD1 (6 bases). This CDR3 is built from 15 residues. In germline, CDR1 is MNHEY, CDR2 SVGAGI. V was trimmed by 0 bases and J by 7 bases, leaving 15 bases between them. For the CDR3, the DNA is TGTGCCAGCAGTTACTCCTATACAGGGTTGAGTGGCTACACCTTC. Its protein is CASSYSYTGLSGYTF.

The chain employs TRBV29-1 and TRBJ2-3, with 8 bases aligning to TRBD2. Trimming removed 0 bases from V and 10 bases from J; junction bases left unmatched: 6. This CDR3 has 13 residues. Germline assignment: CDR1 SQVTM and CDR2 ANQGSEA. This CDR3 reads CSVEDRTREAQYF. In nucleotides, the CDR3 is TGCAGCGTTGAAGATCGTACGCGGGAGGCGCAGTATTTT.

The chain couples TRBV7-9 to TRBJ2-3; 7 positions agree with TRBD1. Trimming at V came to 5 bases and at J to 5 bases, leaving 7 bases not matched to a gene. The CDR3 spans 14 residues. Germline V lookup: CDR1 SEHNR, CDR2 FQNEAQ (reference sequence). CDR3 nucleotides: TGTGCCAGCAGCAGACAGGGTGCTGGAGATACGCAGTATTTT. Translated, it gives CASSRQGAGDTQYF.

The chain joins TRBV9 to TRBJ2-4; TRBD1 matches at 7 bases. The CDR3 is 14 residues long. Germline V CDR1 and CDR2: SGDLS, YYNGEE. V lost 4 bases to trimming and J lost 2 bases; unmatched junction nucleotides: 3. The CDR3 nucleotides read TGTGCCAGCAGCTTGACAGGGTCCAAAAACATTCAGTACTTC. Its protein is CASSLTGSKNIQYF.

In regard to this clone: The same CDR3 arises from other DNA sequences in this sample as well. This chain joins TRBV2 and TRBJ1-5, with D uncertain. Trimming took 5 bases from V and 0 from J, leaving 11 bases between them. The CDR3 loop spans 15 amino acids. Germline V CDR1 and CDR2: SNHLY, FYNNEI. As DNA, the CDR3 is TGTGCCAGCAGTAGACTTACAAATAGCAATCAGCCCCAGCATTTT. It specifies CASSRLTNSNQPQHF.

V usage is TRBV10-3 and J usage is TRBJ1-2; D not certain. CDR1 ENHRY and CDR2 SYGVKD come from the germline V gene. The V end was cut by 1 base, the J end by 2 bases, with 11 bases between. There are 15 residues in the CDR3. This CDR3 reads CAISEFGKKNYGYTF. The CDR3 DNA sequence: TGTGCCATCAGTGAGTTTGGCAAAAAAAACTATGGCTACACCTTC.

The table lists this clone with a few counts. This chain uses TRBV7-9 with TRBJ2-7; D gene unclear. Between the trimmed V and J ends, which lost 3 bases and 0 bases, there was a span of 15 bases. CDR3 length: 16 residues. Germline values: CDR1 SEHNR, CDR2 FQNEAQ (reference sequence). CDR3 coding DNA: TGTGCCAGCAGCTTTCCGCTTCGAGACAACTCCTACGAGCAGTACTTC. This gives the protein CASSFPLRDNSYEQYF.

A single count supports this clone. V gene TRBV19 combines with J gene TRBJ1-1; no definite D call. V dropped 3 bases and J dropped 2 bases, with 7 bases sitting between them. This CDR3 is 13 amino acids long. Germline values: CDR1 LNHDA, CDR2 SQIVND (reference sequence). The CDR3 protein is CASSMETNTEAFF. The CDR3 region has the DNA TGTGCCAGTAGTATGGAGACTAACACTGAAGCTTTCTTT.

The genes are TRBV14 and TRBJ2-5, with 7 bases that match TRBD1. With V trimmed by 5 bases and J by 1 base, 7 bases remained unmatched. Germline values: CDR1 SGHDN, CDR2 FVKESK. CDR3 length equals 15 residues. CDR3 in DNA: TGTGCCAGCAGCTCGGGACAGATGCCCCAAGAGACCCAGTACTTC. Translating gives CASSSGQMPQETQYF.

This chain connects TRBV27 to TRBJ2-6, with D hard to call. V lost 5 bases to trimming and J lost 2 bases, with 10 bases between them. CDR1 and CDR2 from the germline V gene are MNHEY and SMNVEV (reference sequence). CDR3 length: 15 residues. The CDR3 is CASSDQGAGANVLTF. In nucleotides, the CDR3 is TGTGCCAGCAGTGATCAAGGAGCTGGGGCCAACGTCCTGACTTTC.